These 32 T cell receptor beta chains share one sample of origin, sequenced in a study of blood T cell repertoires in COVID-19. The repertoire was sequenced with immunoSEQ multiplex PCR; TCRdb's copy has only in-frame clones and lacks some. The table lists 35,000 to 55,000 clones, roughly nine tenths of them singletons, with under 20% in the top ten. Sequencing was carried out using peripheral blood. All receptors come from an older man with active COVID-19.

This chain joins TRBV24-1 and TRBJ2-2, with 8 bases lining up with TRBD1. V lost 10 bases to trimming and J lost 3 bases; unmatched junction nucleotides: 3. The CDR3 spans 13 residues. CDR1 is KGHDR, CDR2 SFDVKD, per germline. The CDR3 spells CATGQGYTGELFF. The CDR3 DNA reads TGTGCCACAGGACAGGGCTACACCGGGGAGCTGTTTTTT.

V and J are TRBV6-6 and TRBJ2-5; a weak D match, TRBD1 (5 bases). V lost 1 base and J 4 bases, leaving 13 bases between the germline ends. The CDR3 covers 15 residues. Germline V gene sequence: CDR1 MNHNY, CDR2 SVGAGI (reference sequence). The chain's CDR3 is CASSYYTRVGETQYF. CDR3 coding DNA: TGTGCCAGCAGTTACTATACCAGGGTCGGAGAGACCCAGTACTTC.

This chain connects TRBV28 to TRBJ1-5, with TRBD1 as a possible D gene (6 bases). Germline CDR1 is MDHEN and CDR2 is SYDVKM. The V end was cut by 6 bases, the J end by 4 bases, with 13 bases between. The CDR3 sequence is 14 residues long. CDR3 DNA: TGTGCCAGCAGAGACGAAAGGGGGAATCAGCCCCAGCATTTT. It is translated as CASRDERGNQPQHF.

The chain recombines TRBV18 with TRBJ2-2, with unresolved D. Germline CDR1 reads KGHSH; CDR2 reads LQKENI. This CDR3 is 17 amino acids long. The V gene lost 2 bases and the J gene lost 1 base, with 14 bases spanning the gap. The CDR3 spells CASSPMPPGENTGELFF. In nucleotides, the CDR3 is TGTGCCAGCTCACCAATGCCTCCTGGAGAGAACACCGGGGAGCTGTTTTTT.

The CDR3: CASSFTTPGHMYLGYNEQFF. The CDR3 nucleotides read TGTGCCAGCAGCTTCACGACTCCGGGACACATGTACTTGGGGTACAATGAGCAGTTCTTC. The chain combines TRBV5-5 with TRBJ2-1, with a possible D match to TRBD1 (6 bases). Per germline, CDR1 SGHKS and CDR2 YYEKEE (reference sequence). The CDR3 runs 20 residues. V lost 2 bases, J lost 4 bases, and 28 bases lay in between.

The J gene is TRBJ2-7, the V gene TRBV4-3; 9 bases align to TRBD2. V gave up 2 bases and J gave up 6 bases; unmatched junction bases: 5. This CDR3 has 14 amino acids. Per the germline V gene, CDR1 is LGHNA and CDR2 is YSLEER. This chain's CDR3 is CASSQSSGEAEQYF. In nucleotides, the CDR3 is TGCGCCAGCAGCCAATCTAGCGGGGAGGCCGAGCAGTACTTC.

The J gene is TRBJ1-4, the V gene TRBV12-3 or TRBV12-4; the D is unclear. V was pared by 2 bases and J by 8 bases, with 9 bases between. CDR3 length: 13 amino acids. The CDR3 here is CASSLYRREKLFF. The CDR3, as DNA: TGTGCCAGCAGTTTATACCGGAGGGAAAAACTGTTTTTT.

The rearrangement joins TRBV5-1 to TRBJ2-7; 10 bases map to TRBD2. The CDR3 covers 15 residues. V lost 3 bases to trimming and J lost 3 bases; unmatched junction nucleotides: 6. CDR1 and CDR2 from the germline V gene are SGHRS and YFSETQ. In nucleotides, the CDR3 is TGCGCCAGCAGCTATAGCGGGGGGACCCTCTACGAGCAGTACTTC. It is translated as CASSYSGGTLYEQYF.

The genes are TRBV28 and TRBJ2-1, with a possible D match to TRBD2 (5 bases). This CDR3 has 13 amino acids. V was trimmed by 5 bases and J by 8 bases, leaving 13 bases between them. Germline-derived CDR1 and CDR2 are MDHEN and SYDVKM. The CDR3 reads CASSVLGVHEQFF. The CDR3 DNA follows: TGTGCCAGCAGTGTATTGGGAGTTCATGAGCAGTTCTTC. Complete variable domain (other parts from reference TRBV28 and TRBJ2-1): DVKVTQSSRYLVKRTGEKVFLECVQDMDHENMFWYRQDPGLGLRLIYFSYDVKMKEKGDIPEGYSVSREKKERFSLILESASTNQTSMYLCASSVLGVHEQFFGPGTRLTVL.

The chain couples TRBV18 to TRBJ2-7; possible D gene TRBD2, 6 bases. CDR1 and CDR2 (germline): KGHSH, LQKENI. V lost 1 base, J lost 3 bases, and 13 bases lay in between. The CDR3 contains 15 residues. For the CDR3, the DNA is TGTGCCAGCTCACCACAGGCCCAGGAGGGCTACGAGCAGTACTTC. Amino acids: CASSPQAQEGYEQYF.

The CDR3 nucleotides are TGTGCCAGCAGTTTACATACCGGGACAGGGAACACTGAAGCTTTCTTT. This codes for CASSLHTGTGNTEAFF. The rearrangement links TRBV28 to TRBJ1-1, with 8 bases fitting TRBD1. CDR3 size: 16 residues. Germline V gene sequence: CDR1 MDHEN, CDR2 SYDVKM. V trimming: 2 bases; J trimming: 1 base; junction bases outside the gene matches: 6.

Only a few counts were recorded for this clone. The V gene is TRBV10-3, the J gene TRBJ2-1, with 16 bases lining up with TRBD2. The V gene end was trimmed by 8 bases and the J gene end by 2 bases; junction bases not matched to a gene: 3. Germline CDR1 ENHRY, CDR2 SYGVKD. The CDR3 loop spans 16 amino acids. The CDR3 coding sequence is TGTGCCATCCGTGGGACTAGCGGGAGGGCCTACAATGAGCAGTTCTTC. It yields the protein CAIRGTSGRAYNEQFF.

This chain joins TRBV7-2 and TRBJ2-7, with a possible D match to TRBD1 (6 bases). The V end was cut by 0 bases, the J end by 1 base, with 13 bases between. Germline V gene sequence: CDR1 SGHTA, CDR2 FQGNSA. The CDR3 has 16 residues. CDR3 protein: CASSLAVGRGSYEQYF. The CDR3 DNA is TGTGCCAGCAGCTTAGCGGTCGGCAGGGGTTCCTACGAGCAGTACTTC. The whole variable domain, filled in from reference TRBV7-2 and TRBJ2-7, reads GAGVSQSPSNKVTEKGKDVELRCDPISGHTALYWYRQSLGQGLEFLIYFQGNSAPDKSGLPSDRFSAERTGGSVSTLTIQRTQQEDSAVYLCASSLAVGRGSYEQYFGPGTRLTVT.

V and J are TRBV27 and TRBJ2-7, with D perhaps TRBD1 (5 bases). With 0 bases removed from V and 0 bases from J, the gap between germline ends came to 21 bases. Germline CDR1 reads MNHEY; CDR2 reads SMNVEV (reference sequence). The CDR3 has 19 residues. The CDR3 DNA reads TGTGCCAGCAGTTTATCTGCCCCTTCCTGGGGCAGCACCTCCTACGAGCAGTACTTC. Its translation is CASSLSAPSWGSTSYEQYF.

As DNA, the CDR3 is TGTGCCAGCAGCTTAGGGACAGGGGCCTACGAGCAGTACTTC. Protein: CASSLGTGAYEQYF. This chain connects TRBV11-3 to TRBJ2-7; 9 bases are a match to TRBD1. This CDR3 comprises 14 residues. J was trimmed by 2 bases and V by 1 base; bases with no gene match: 0. CDR1 and CDR2 (germline): SGHNT, YENEEA.

The CDR3 sequence: CAWRTVGGAHSPLHF. The CDR3 DNA reads as TGTGCCTGGCGCACCGTGGGAGGGGCGCATTCACCCCTCCACTTT. J is TRBJ1-6 and V is TRBV30; a possible D gene is TRBD1 (5 bases). Trimming stripped 5 bases from V and 8 bases from J, with 19 bases between. This CDR3 contains 15 residues. The germline V gene has CDR1 GTSNPN and CDR2 SVGIG (reference sequence).

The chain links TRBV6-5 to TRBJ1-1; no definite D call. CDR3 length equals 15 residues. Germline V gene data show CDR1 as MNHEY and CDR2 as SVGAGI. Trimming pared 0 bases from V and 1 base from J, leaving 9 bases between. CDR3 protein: CASSYSNTANTEAFF. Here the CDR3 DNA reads TGTGCCAGCAGTTACTCGAACACAGCGAACACTGAAGCTTTCTTT.

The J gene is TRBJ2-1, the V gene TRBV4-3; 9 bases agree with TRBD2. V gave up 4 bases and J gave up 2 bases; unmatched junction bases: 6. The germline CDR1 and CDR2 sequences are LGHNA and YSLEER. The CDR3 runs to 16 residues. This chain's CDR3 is CASSPLAGGPYNEQFF. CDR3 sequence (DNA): TGCGCCAGCAGCCCTCTCGCGGGGGGGCCCTACAATGAGCAGTTCTTC.

CDR3 DNA: TGCGCCAGCAGCCAAGTAACAGGCTTCACAGATACGCAGTATTTT. Translating gives CASSQVTGFTDTQYF. V is TRBV4-3 and J is TRBJ2-3; D perhaps matches TRBD1 (5 bases). Trimming removed 1 base at V and 2 bases at J, with 10 bases between. CDR3 length: 15 amino acids. CDR1 and CDR2 from the germline V gene are LGHNA and YSLEER.

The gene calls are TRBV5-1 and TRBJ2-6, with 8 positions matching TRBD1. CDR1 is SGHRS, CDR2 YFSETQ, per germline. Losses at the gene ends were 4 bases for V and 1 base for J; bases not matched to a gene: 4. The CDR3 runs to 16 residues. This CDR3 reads CASSGGQGSGANVLTF. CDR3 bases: TGCGCCAGCAGCGGAGGACAGGGATCTGGGGCCAACGTCCTGACTTTC.

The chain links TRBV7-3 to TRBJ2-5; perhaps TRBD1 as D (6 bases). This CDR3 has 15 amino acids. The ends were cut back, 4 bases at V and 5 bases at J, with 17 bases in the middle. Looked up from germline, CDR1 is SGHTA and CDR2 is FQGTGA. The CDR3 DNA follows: TGTGCCAGCAGCTCCGCCGGGACATGGGAGGAGACCCAGTACTTC. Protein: CASSSAGTWEETQYF.

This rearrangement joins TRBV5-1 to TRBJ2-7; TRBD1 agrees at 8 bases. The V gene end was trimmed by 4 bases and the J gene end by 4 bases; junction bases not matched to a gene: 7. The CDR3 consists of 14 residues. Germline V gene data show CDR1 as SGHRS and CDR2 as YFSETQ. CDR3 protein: CASSRWTGRYEQYF. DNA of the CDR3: TGCGCCAGCAGCCGGTGGACAGGGAGGTACGAGCAGTACTTC.

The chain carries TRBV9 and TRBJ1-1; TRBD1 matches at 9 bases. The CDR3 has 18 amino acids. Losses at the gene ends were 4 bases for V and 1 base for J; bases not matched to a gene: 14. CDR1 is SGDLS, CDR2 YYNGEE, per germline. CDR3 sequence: CASSPRGGDRVQNTEAFF. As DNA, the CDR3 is TGTGCCAGCAGCCCACGGGGGGGGGACAGGGTTCAGAACACTGAAGCTTTCTTT.

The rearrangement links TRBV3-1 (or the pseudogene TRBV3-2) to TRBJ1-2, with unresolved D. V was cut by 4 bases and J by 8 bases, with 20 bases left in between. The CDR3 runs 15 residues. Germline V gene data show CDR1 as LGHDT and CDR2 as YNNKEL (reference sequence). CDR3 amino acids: CASSPPMRAWGGYTF. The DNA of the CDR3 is TGTGCCAGCAGCCCCCCAATGAGGGCATGGGGAGGCTACACCTTC.

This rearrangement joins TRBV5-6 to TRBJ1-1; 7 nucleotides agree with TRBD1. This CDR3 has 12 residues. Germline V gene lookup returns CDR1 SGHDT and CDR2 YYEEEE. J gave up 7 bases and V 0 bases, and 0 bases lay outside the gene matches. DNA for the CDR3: TGTGCCAGCAGCTTGGACAGGGGTGAAGCTTTCTTT. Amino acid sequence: CASSLDRGEAFF.

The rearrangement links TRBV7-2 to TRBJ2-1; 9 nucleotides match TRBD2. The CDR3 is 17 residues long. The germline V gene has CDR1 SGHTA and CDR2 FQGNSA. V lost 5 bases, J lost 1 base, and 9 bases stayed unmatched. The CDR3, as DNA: TGTGCCAGCAGCCAACCCGCAAGCGGGAGGTCCTACAATGAGCAGTTCTTC. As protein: CASSQPASGRSYNEQFF.

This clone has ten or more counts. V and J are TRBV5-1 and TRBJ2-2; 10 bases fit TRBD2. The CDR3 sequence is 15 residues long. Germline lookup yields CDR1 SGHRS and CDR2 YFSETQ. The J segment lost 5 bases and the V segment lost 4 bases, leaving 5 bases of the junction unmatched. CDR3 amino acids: CASSQGLAWTGELFF. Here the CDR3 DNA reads TGCGCCAGCAGCCAGGGACTAGCGTGGACCGGGGAGCTGTTTTTT.

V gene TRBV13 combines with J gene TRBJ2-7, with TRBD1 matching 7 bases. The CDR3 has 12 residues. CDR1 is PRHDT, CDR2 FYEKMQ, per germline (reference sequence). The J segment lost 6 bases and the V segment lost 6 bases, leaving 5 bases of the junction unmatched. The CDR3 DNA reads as TGTGCCAGCAGAAGACAGGGCCCCGAGCAGTACTTC. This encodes CASRRQGPEQYF. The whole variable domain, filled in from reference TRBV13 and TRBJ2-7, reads AAGVIQSPRHLIKEKRETATLKCYPIPRHDTVYWYQQGPGQDPQFLISFYEKMQSDKGSIPDRFSAQQFSDYHSELNMSSLELGDSALYFCASRRQGPEQYFGPGTRLTVT.

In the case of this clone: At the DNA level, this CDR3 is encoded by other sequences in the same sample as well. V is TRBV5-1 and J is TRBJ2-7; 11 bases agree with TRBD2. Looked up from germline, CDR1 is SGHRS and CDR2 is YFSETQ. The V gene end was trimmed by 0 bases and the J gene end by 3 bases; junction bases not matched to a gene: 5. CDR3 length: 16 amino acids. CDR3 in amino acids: CASSLAISGRGYEQYF. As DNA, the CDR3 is TGCGCCAGCAGCTTGGCTATTAGCGGGAGGGGCTACGAGCAGTACTTC.

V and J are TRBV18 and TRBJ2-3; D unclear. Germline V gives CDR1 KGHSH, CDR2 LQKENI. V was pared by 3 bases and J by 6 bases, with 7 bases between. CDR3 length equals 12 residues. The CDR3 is CASSPVTDTQYF. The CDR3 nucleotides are TGTGCCAGCTCACCTGTGACTGATACGCAGTATTTT.

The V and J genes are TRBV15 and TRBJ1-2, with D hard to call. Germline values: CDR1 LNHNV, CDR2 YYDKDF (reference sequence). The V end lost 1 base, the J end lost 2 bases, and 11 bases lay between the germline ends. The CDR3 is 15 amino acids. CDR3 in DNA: TGTGCCACCAGCAGAGTGATTCCGGGGAACTATGGCTACACCTTC. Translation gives CATSRVIPGNYGYTF.

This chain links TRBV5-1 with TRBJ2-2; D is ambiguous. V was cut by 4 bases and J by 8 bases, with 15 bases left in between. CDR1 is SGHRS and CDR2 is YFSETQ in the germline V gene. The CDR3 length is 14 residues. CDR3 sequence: CASSLIPGPGELFF. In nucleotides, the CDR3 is TGCGCCAGCAGCCTCATCCCGGGTCCTGGGGAGCTGTTTTTT.